These 5 T cell receptor beta chains were all obtained from the same sample, sequenced in a study of CD8 T cells in Susac syndrome (dated 2019 in TCRdb). The library was made by the immunoSEQ multiplex PCR assay. RNA was extracted using the RNeasy kit, and 0.5 to 1 microgram was reverse transcribed with random hexamers. TCRdb applied fastp at Q25 and MiXCR to the public reads, then kept only in-frame beta chains. Identical CDR3 protein sequences are pooled into one entry, listed with their most common genes and DNA. For this sample there are roughly 80,000 distinct CDR3 sequences; roughly 94% appear just once. The top ten hold about 0.47% of the sample. The sequenced material came from CD8+ T cells from PBMCs. The receptors derive from a human donor with Susac syndrome.

Comment on this clonotype: One end of the junction varies from germline; a read error may be responsible. The CDR3 coding sequence is TGTGCTTGGAGAGGAGTCGGGGAGATGCCCCAGCATTTT. It is translated as CAWRGVGEMPQHF. This chain connects TRBV30 to TRBJ1-5; D not certain. Germline V gene sequence: CDR1 GTSNPN, CDR2 SVGIG (reference sequence). The CDR3 spans 13 residues.

The V and J genes are TRBV9 and TRBJ1-5, with a possible D match to TRBD1 (6 bases). The germline CDR1 and CDR2 sequences are SGDLS and YYNGEE. This CDR3 spans 15 amino acids. The ends were cut back, 4 bases at V and 0 bases at J, with 11 bases in the middle. This CDR3 reads CASSQGFFSNQPQHF. The CDR3, as DNA: TGTGCCAGCAGCCAGGGGTTCTTTAGCAATCAGCCCCAGCATTTT.

For this clonotype: A read error may produce the germline difference seen at one junction end. The V and J genes are TRBV5-1 and TRBJ1-1; D remains unclear. CDR3 length: 11 amino acids. Germline assignment: CDR1 SGHRS and CDR2 YFSETQ. The CDR3 spells CASSLGSEAFF. The CDR3 bases are TGTGCCAGCAGCTTAGGCTCTGAAGCTTTCTTT.

This sequence joins TRBV6-2 or TRBV6-3 and TRBJ2-7, with D maybe TRBD1 (6 bases). V gave up 6 bases and J gave up 0 bases, with 15 bases separating them. CDR1 is MNHEY and CDR2 is SVGEGT in the germline V gene. The CDR3 spans 15 residues. The CDR3 spells CASSPDRPSSYEQYF. The CDR3 DNA sequence: TGTGCCAGCAGCCCGGACAGACCAAGCTCCTACGAGCAGTACTTC.

The chain uses TRBV4-1 and TRBJ2-1, with TRBD2 as a possible D gene (6 bases). Trimming pared 2 bases from V and 4 bases from J, leaving 12 bases between. The germline gives CDR1 MGHRA, CDR2 YSYEKL. The CDR3 extends over 15 amino acids. CDR3 in DNA: TGCGCCAGCAGCCAACCCGGGACTTATTACAATGAGCAGTTCTTC. Translation: CASSQPGTYYNEQFF.